This is a list of T cell receptor beta chains from one sample in a study of blood T cell repertoires in COVID-19. Produced via immunoSEQ multiplex PCR; TCRdb's table is partial and in-frame only. The table has a few hundred thousand clones, 89% seen once; the top ten hold about 0.94%. The sample taken for sequencing was peripheral blood. These receptors all come from a woman in her forties who had recovered from COVID-19. Each CDR3 is given with its conserved first and last residue. A D gene is named only where the DNA matches it firmly. Rows give clone size only sometimes, using once, few, many, or a class for an expanded clone.

>TRBD2|14|TRBV2|NA|TRBJ2-3
TGTGCCAGTTTCGGACTAGTGAGCACAGATACGCAGTATTTT
CASFGLVSTDTQYF
>TRBD1|16|TRBV5-1|NA|TRBJ2-5
TGCGCCAGCAGCTGGACCCGGACAGGGGGCTCGGAGACCCAGTACTTC
CASSWTRTGGSETQYF
>TRBD2|15|TRBV28|once|TRBJ2-2
TGTGCCAGCAGTCTCGGACTAGCGGGAGCCGGGGAGCTGTTTTTT
CASSLGLAGAGELFF
>TRBD2|14|TRBV6-6|NA|TRBJ2-5
TGTGCCAGCAGCCGAGCGGGAGGGGGGGAGACCCAGTACTTC
CASSRAGGGETQYF
>TRBD1|14|TRBV3-1/TRBV3-2|few|TRBJ2-7
TGTGCCAGCAGCCAGGGGACAGGGGGCAGTAATAAGTACTTC
CASSQGTGGSNKYF
>NA|15|TRBV29-1|NA|TRBJ2-7
TGCAGCGTTGAAGATCCCGGCGGGGACTCCTACGAGCAGTACTTC
CSVEDPGGDSYEQYF
>TRBD2|15|TRBV28|NA|TRBJ2-7
TGTGCCAGCAGTTTGGGGGCGGGAGGTTCCTACGAGCAGTACTTC
CASSLGAGGSYEQYF
>TRBD1|14|TRBV30|NA|TRBJ1-6
TGTGCCTGGGGGGGAACAGGGGCAAATTCACCCCTCCACTTT
CAWGGTGANSPLHF
>TRBD2|13|TRBV2|NA|TRBJ2-1
TGTGCCGGCCGGACTAGCCCCAATCTCCAGCAGTTCTTC
CAGRTSPNLQQFF
>TRBD2|14|TRBV7-2|few|TRBJ2-1
TGTGCCAGCAGCTTAGGGCGGGAGTACAATGAGCAGTTCTTC
CASSLGREYNEQFF
>TRBD2|14|TRBV5-5|NA|TRBJ2-1
TGTGCCAGCAGCGTGGGACTAGTCAGCAATGAGCAGTTCTTC
CASSVGLVSNEQFF
>TRBD1|18|TRBV18|NA|TRBJ2-6
TGTGCCAGCTCATCACAGGGGTGGGATTTGTTTGGGGCCAACGTCCTGACTTTC
CASSSQGWDLFGANVLTF
>NA|13|TRBV7-9|NA|TRBJ2-7
TGTGCCAGCAGCTTAGAGAGCTCCTACGAGCAGTACTTC
CASSLESSYEQYF
>NA|14|TRBV27|NA|TRBJ1-1
TGTGCCAGCAGTTGGGGGGGTATGAACACTGAAGCTTTCTTT
CASSWGGMNTEAFF
>NA|13|TRBV27|NA|TRBJ1-2
TGTGCCAGCAGAGGACAGTTCGAGGATGGCTACACCTTC
CASRGQFEDGYTF
>NA|16|TRBV6-1|NA|TRBJ2-4
TGTGCCAGCAGTGAAAAAGGGGGTTGGGCCAAAAACATTCAGTACTTC
CASSEKGGWAKNIQYF
>TRBD2|13|TRBV29-1|NA|TRBJ2-7
TGCAGCGCCAGGGACCCCGGGGGGGGTGAGCAGTACTTC
CSARDPGGGEQYF
>TRBD1|19|TRBV5-1|NA|TRBJ2-3
TGCGCCAGCAGCTCCCCCCCCGGGACAGGGGGCGAGGGCACAGATACGCAGTATTTT
CASSSPPGTGGEGTDTQYF
>NA|15|TRBV7-9|NA|TRBJ1-2
TGTGCCAGCAGCAACCCAGAGGGGACATACTATGGCTACACCTTC
CASSNPEGTYYGYTF
>TRBD2|17|TRBV10-1|NA|TRBJ2-5
TGCGCCAGCAGGAAGGGACCTAGCGGGAGTTGCCAAGAGACCCAGTACTTC
CASRKGPSGSCQETQYF
>TRBD2|17|TRBV11-3|many|TRBJ2-7
TGTGCCAGCAGCTTAGAGGCCACTAGCGCCGTCTCCTACGAGCAGTACTTC
CASSLEATSAVSYEQYF
>TRBD1|13|TRBV3-1/TRBV3-2|NA|TRBJ1-2
TGTGCCAGCAGTCAACAGGGGGCAAATGGCTACACCTTC
CASSQQGANGYTF
>NA|15|TRBV4-1|NA|TRBJ2-1
TGCGCCAGCAGCTCCGGACAGAGCTCCTACAATGAGCAGTTCTTC
CASSSGQSSYNEQFF
>NA|15|TRBV19|NA|TRBJ1-4
TGTGCCAGTACCGGAGGGGCAGGGAACACCGAAAAACTGTTTTTT
CASTGGAGNTEKLFF
>NA|13|TRBV7-9|NA|TRBJ2-2
TGTGCCAGCAGCGTACAGGACACCGGGGAGCTGTTTTTT
CASSVQDTGELFF
>TRBD1|16|TRBV28|NA|TRBJ1-5
TGTGCCAGCAGTTCTCTGGACAGGGGAGTCGGCCAGCCCCAGCATTTT
CASSSLDRGVGQPQHF
>TRBD1|14|TRBV19|NA|TRBJ2-3
TGTGCCAGTAGGAGGACAGGGGGCACAGATACGCAGTATTTT
CASRRTGGTDTQYF
>NA|11|TRBV19|once|TRBJ2-1
TGTGCCAGCCGGGTGGGCAATGAGCAGTTCTTC
CASRVGNEQFF
>NA|13|TRBV2|NA|TRBJ1-2
TGTGCCAGCAGTGAACAGGCCCTCTATGGCTACACCTTC
CASSEQALYGYTF
>TRBD1|16|TRBV19|NA|TRBJ1-4
TGTGCCAGTAGTATATTACCCCCTAACAGGGGAGAAAAACTGTTTTTT
CASSILPPNRGEKLFF
>TRBD1|14|TRBV10-3|NA|TRBJ1-2
TGTGCCATTGTCCCGGGACAGGGGAACTATGGCTACACCTTC
CAIVPGQGNYGYTF
>NA|15|TRBV2|NA|TRBJ2-3
TGTGCCAGCAGCGAAGGTACTTTTGAAACAGATACGCAGTATTTT
CASSEGTFETDTQYF
>TRBD1|15|TRBV30|NA|TRBJ2-1
TGTGCCTGGAGAAAAGGGGGCGTCTCCTACAATGAGCAGTTCTTC
CAWRKGGVSYNEQFF
>NA|15|TRBV6-5|few|TRBJ1-1
TGTGCCAGCAGTTCACCTACAGTAAGGGGCACTGAAGCTTTCTTT
CASSSPTVRGTEAFF
>TRBD2|15|TRBV29-1|NA|TRBJ2-3
TGCAGCGTCCCAGCAGGGACTAGCGGCACAGATACGCAGTATTTT
CSVPAGTSGTDTQYF
>TRBD2|14|TRBV18|NA|TRBJ2-7
TGTGCCAGCTCACCCGGACTAGCGGATTACGAGCAGTACTTC
CASSPGLADYEQYF
>NA|13|TRBV19|once|TRBJ2-7
TGTGCCAGTAGTGACGGACAGACCTACGAGCAGTACTTC
CASSDGQTYEQYF
>TRBD1|13|TRBV10-1|NA|TRBJ1-4
TGCGCCAGCTCACAGGGGCCCCTGGGACGGCTGTTTTTT
CASSQGPLGRLFF
>TRBD1|18|TRBV7-8|once|TRBJ1-2
TGTGCCAGCAGCCCTCATAAGACAGGGGGTCGTCTTGGGGATGGCTACACCTTC
CASSPHKTGGRLGDGYTF
>TRBD2|15|TRBV28|NA|TRBJ2-5
TGTGCCAGCAGCCAAAGGACTAGCGGGCAAGAGACCCAGTACTTC
CASSQRTSGQETQYF
>TRBD2|14|TRBV19|NA|TRBJ2-5
TGTGCCACCAAGGGACTAGCGGGAGGAGAGACCCAGTACTTC
CATKGLAGGETQYF
>NA|14|TRBV7-9|NA|TRBJ2-7
TGTGCCAGCAGCTTAGTAGGAGGGAGGTCCGAGCAGTACTTC
CASSLVGGRSEQYF
>TRBD2|18|TRBV24-1|NA|TRBJ2-2
TGTGCCACCGCTCGTCTTATAGCGGGAGGGAGTAACACCGGGGAGCTGTTTTTT
CATARLIAGGSNTGELFF
>NA|16|TRBV28|NA|TRBJ1-1
TGTGCCAGCAGGCCCCTTCCAGGCAGGGTGAACACTGAAGCTTTCTTT
CASRPLPGRVNTEAFF
>NA|12|TRBV5-5|NA|TRBJ2-7
TGTGCCAGCACCTTGAACACCTACGAGCAGTACTTC
CASTLNTYEQYF
>NA|20|TRBV21-1|once|TRBJ1-5
TGTGCCAGCAGCATTCCAGGAGGGGACAGGGAGCTCCATAGCAATCAGCCCCAGCATTTT
CASSIPGGDRELHSNQPQHF
>NA|16|TRBV14|NA|TRBJ2-1
TGTGCCAGCAGCCAAGTTTATAGGTCGGGAGAGTATGAGCAGTTCTTC
CASSQVYRSGEYEQFF
>TRBD2|16|TRBV3-1/TRBV3-2|NA|TRBJ2-5
TGTGCCAGCAGCTTCAGACTAGCGGGGGGTAGGGAGACCCAGTACTTC
CASSFRLAGGRETQYF